This T cell receptor beta chain was found in a study of response to subunit inactivated influenza vaccine. General study points: That few new T cells are recruited by each seasonal influenza vaccination was the authors' suggestion.

This CDR3 comprises 19 residues. Germline V gene lookup returns CDR1 SGHRS and CDR2 YFSETQ. The V gene end was trimmed by 5 bases and the J gene end by 1 base; junction bases not matched to a gene: 16. MiXCR, applied by TCRdb to the RT-PCR reads, yields one record per CDR3 protein. The table has approximately 730,000 distinct CDR3 sequences, approximately 15% seen once. This clonotype was counted at least ten times. Its specificity is unknown. The TCR sequence derives from a middle-aged man who received an inactivated influenza vaccine. The material sequenced was PBMCs from blood, taken roughly 15 days before vaccination. The rearrangement links TRBV5-1 to TRBJ2-3; 10 nucleotides match TRBD1. CDR3 DNA: TGCGCCAGCAGTCGGGACAGGGGTAATCAGATCAAAGGCACAGATACGCAGTATTTT. Translated, it gives CASSRDRGNQIKGTDTQYF.